This TCR beta chain was recovered during a study of blood T cell repertoires in COVID-19. The germline V gene has CDR1 KGHDR and CDR2 SFDVKD. V gave up 3 bases and J gave up 6 bases; unmatched junction bases: 14. This CDR3 is 19 amino acids long. Using immunoSEQ multiplex PCR, the repertoire was profiled, and TCRdb retains in-frame clones only, with some absent. The sample carries 100,000 or so clones, 80% to 95% recorded once. This receptor was identified in a woman between 50 and 59 years old with COVID-19, enrolled during active disease. The chain links TRBV24-1 to TRBJ2-2; the match to TRBD2 covers 11 bases. The sample was peripheral blood. Here the CDR3 reads CATSDPGLAGPKVPGELFF. Written as DNA, the CDR3 is TGTGCCACCAGTGATCCCGGACTAGCGGGCCCAAAGGTCCCCGGGGAGCTGTTTTTT.